The sequence of this T cell receptor beta chain was determined in a study of shared clonotypes between healthy human individuals (dated by TCRdb to about 2020). General notes on the study: The cohort comprised two women and a few men aged 18 to 49 years. For each donor, CD4 naive and CD4 memory were each given three plates, CD8 naive was given two plates, and CD8 memory was given one plate. To estimate repertoire size and how much clonotypes are shared between individuals, the study performed deep sequencing of blood TCR repertoires from a handful of healthy adults. Libraries were prepared and TCR repertoires were sequenced by different laboratories using diverse techniques, in order to increase sequencing depth and limit assay-specific biases. Per donor, leukapheresis produced somewhere between about 0.94 and 8.9 billion PBMCs.

According to the germline V gene, CDR1 reads WSHSY and CDR2 reads SAAADI. At the junction V is shortened by 0 bases and J by 5 bases, with 24 bases in between. Counted from cysteine to phenylalanine, this CDR3 has 19 amino acids. The DNA shown is the 57-base CDR3, in frame from base 1. The donors were healthy, HIV-negative adults with no recently reported acute infections or vaccinations. Only Caucasian adults living in Nashville, Tennessee, USA were represented among the donors. CD4+ T cells were enriched by magnetic negative selection, after which naive cells were positively selected on CD45RA and the negative fraction was taken as the memory subset. After blood collection by leukapheresis, PBMCs were isolated using Ficoll-Histopaque density gradient centrifugation and then cryopreserved in the vapor phase of liquid nitrogen. Purity and quantity of every magnetically sorted T cell population were checked by analytical flow cytometry. Each sorted fraction had its genomic DNA isolated and then quantified by UV absorbance on a Nanodrop 2000c.

Worth noting for this clone: Its target antigen remains unknown. Base-call qualities are not available, and no considerably larger clone is one nucleotide away.

TCR CDR3 regions were amplified from genomic DNA by multiplex PCR using the deep immunoSEQ assay. Extracted genomic DNA from each cell subset was distributed evenly across all wells of several immunoSEQ 96-well plates, and each plate was treated as a replicate. For sorted subsets, about 210 ng of genomic DNA, equivalent to around 31,000 T cell genomes, went into each replicate PCR. The purified libraries were quantified using a Qubit 3.0 fluorometer, sized with a Bioanalyzer 2100, and then quantified again using the KAPA Library Quantification kit. Each immunoSEQ 96-well plate was sequenced on its own single-read 150-cycle Illumina NextSeq 550 flow cell. The authors' pipeline ran thus. Because the immunoSEQ output included only junctional sequences and no quality scores, the filtering could not be the same as the filtering used for full-length reads. Sequences were annotated with PyIR, a Python wrapper for IgBLAST v1.9, using IMGT germline references to assign V/J genes and CDR3. Any read was removed if the V/J assignment was weak (E-value above 1e-6), the CDR3 was missing, or the read contained stop codons, out-of-frame junctions, or ambiguous translated residues. A V3J clonotype was defined by an identical inferred V gene, J gene, and CDR3 amino acid sequence. To compute the percentage overlap between repertoires, the number of shared unique clonotypes was divided by the size of the smaller repertoire. Repertoire richness was assessed with RTK rarefaction, the Chao1 estimator, and Recon v2.1 estimates of unobserved clonotypes. For all TCRbeta clonotypes obtained by the gDNA method from several donors, generation probabilities were computed with OLGA. TCRdb holds this immuneACCESS table with in-frame rearrangements only. Some clones are missing; in checked studies, unresolved V genes explain under half, and the rest has no known cause. V, J and clone size reflect that table, while D and trimming were determined from the DNA. Within this sample are nearly 1,000,000 clones, with approximately 76% of them counted one time only. The ten largest clones capture approximately 1.5% of the sample.

Results the study describes overall, beyond this receptor: Sampling was restricted to blood, and TCR repertoires in tissue are likely to differ from TCR repertoires in blood. Estimated clonotype richness was generally larger for naive than for memory subsets. Clonotypes shared by all four sorted-subset donors showed higher generation probabilities than non-shared clonotypes. Even with the large sequencing depth, rarefaction of the sorted-subset datasets indicated that sequencing was incomplete. Roughly 5% of naive CD4, around 3.6% of naive CD8, 2% to 2.5% of memory CD4, and 0.4% of memory CD8 clonotypes were shared across a few donors. The genetic and exposure-history diversity represented was limited by the small number of donors. Based on pairwise subsampling, the degree of clonotype sharing among donors was expected to be affected by sequencing depth.

Here the chain combines TRBV10-2 and TRBJ2-3; the D segment could be TRBD1, given 6 matching bases. Specimen: memory CD4+ T cells sorted from blood. The meaning of the sample's cell subset or site label: CD45RA-negative fraction. This receptor was taken from a man aged 18-30 years in good health. The nucleotides read TGCGCCAGCAGTGAGTCGAGTTCCGGGACAAGTGGGACCCGAGATACGCAGTATTTT. Translated, this is CASSESSSGTSGTRDTQYF.